This T cell receptor (beta chain) was captured in a study of T cells in Graves' hyperthyroidism and ophthalmopathy. Notes on the study in general: The model foresaw ophthalmopathy a median 6.5 months prior to onset.

This clonotype was seen many times. Its antigen is still unknown. RNA transcripts gave rise to amplified TCR beta CDR3 regions. In the first-round RT-PCR of the TCR CDR3, the HTBI primer set was used. MiXCR was run by TCRdb on the multiplex PCR reads, yielding one entry per CDR3 protein. The repertoire holds a few hundred thousand distinct CDR3 sequences, with about 15% as singletons. A NOSPECS grade of at least 4, a Clinical Activity Score of at least 3 and duration under 3 months were recorded in ophthalmopathy patients. The sequenced sample consisted of blood. The source of this sequence is a woman aged 25 to 39 with Graves' ophthalmopathy.

The CDR3 protein is CASSTDSDGPQETQYF. The CDR3 coding sequence is TGTGCCAGCAGTACCGACAGCGACGGGCCACAAGAGACCCAGTACTTC. The V call is TRBV27, the J call TRBJ2-5; D might be TRBD1 (5 bases). The germline V and J ends were trimmed by 5 bases and 2 bases, with 18 bases remaining between them. The germline V gene encodes CDR1 MNHEY and CDR2 SMNVEV (reference sequence). This CDR3 is 16 amino acids long.